This entry describes one T cell receptor beta chain. This CDR3 is built from 12 residues. CDR1 and CDR2 from the germline V gene are MDHEN and SYDVKM. V was pared by 8 bases and J by 7 bases, with 11 bases between. Unique molecular identifiers tagged the TCRbeta library. TCRdb re-derived calls from the PCR reads in MiXCR, one entry per CDR3 protein. Here the sample spans some 300,000 distinct CDR3 sequences, approximately 10% being singletons. The sample is drawn from a study of T-cell reconstitution after alpha-beta-depleted transplantation in children. The J gene is TRBJ1-4, the V gene TRBV28; D is unresolved. The receptor was derived from a human donor who donated a stem cell graft to a child with acute lymphoblastic leukemia. The source was PBMCs from the stem cell graft donor, collected from the stem cell graft. Here the CDR3 reads CASATSTEKLFF. In DNA form, the CDR3 reads TGTGCCAGCGCTACCTCCACTGAAAAACTGTTTTTT.